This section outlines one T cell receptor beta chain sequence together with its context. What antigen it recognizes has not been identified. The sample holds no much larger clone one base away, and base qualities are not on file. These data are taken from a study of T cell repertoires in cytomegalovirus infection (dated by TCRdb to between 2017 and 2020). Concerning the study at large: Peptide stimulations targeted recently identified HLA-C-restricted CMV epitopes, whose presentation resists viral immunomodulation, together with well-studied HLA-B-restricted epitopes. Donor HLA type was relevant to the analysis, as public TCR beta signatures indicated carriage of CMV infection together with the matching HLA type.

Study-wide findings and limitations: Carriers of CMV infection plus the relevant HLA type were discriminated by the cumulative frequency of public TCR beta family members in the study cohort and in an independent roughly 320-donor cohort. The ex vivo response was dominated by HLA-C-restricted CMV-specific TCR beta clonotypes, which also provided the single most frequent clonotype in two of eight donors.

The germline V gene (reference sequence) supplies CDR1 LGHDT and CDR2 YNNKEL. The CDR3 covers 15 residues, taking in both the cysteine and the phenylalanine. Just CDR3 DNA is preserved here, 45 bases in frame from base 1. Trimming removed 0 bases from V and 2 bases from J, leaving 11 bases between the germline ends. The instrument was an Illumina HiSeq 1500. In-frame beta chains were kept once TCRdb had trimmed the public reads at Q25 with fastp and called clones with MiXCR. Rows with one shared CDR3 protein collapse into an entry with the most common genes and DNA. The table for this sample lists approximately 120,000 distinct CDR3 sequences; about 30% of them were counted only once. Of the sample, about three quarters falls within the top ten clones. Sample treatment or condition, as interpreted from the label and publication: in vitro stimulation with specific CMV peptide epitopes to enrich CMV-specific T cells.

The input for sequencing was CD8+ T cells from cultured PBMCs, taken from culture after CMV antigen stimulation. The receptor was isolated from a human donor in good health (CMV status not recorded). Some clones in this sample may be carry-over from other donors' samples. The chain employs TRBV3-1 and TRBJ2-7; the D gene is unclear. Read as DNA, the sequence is TGTGCCAGCAGCCAAGATTTGGGGATTACCTACGAGCAGTACTTC. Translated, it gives CASSQDLGITYEQYF.